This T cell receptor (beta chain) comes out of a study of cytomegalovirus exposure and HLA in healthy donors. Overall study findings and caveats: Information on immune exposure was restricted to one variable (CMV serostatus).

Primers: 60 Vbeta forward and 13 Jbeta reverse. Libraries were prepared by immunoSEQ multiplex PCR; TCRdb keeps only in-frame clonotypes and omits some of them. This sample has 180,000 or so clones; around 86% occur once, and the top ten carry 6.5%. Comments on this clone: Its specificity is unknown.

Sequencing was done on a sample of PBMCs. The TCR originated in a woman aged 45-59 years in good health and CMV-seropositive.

DNA for the CDR3: TGTGCCAGCAGCTTCGACAGGGGACGTGGCTACACCTTC. Amino acids: CASSFDRGRGYTF. The rearrangement links TRBV5-6 to TRBJ1-2; 8 positions agree with TRBD1. The CDR3 is made up of 13 amino acids. J gave up 7 bases and V 2 bases, and 4 bases lay outside the gene matches. Germline V gene data show CDR1 as SGHDT and CDR2 as YYEEEE.